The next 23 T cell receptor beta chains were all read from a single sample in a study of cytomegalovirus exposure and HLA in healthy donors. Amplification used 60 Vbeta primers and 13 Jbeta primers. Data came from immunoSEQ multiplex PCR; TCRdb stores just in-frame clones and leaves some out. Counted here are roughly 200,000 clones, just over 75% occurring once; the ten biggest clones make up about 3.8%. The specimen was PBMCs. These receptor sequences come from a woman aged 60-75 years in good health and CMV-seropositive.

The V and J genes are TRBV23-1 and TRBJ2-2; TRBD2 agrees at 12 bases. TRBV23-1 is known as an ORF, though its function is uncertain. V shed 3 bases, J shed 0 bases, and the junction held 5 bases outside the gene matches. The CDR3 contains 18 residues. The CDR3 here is CASSQNLAGGANTGELFF. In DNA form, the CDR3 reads TGCGCCAGCAGTCAGAACCTAGCGGGAGGGGCGAACACCGGGGAGCTGTTTTTT.

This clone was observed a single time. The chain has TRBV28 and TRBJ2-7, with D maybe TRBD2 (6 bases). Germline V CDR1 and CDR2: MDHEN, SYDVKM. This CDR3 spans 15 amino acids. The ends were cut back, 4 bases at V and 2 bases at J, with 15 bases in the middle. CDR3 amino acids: CASSSPGLPTYEQYF. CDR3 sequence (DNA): TGTGCCAGCAGTTCACCGGGACTGCCGACCTACGAGCAGTACTTC.

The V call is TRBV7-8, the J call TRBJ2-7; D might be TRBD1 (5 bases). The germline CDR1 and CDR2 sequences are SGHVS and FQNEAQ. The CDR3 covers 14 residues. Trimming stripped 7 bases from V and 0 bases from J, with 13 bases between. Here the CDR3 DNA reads TGTGCCAGCACCCACCCAGGGTCCTCCTACGAGCAGTACTTC. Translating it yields CASTHPGSSYEQYF.

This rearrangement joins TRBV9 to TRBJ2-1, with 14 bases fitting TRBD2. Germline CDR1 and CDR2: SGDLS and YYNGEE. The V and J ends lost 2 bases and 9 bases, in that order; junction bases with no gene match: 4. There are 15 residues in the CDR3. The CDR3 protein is CASSVGLAGEGEQFF. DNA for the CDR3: TGTGCCAGCAGCGTGGGACTAGCGGGGGAAGGTGAGCAGTTCTTC. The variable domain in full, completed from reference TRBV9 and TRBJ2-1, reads DSGVTQTPKHLITATGQRVTLRCSPRSGDLSVYWYQQSLDQGLQFLIQYYNGEERAKGNILERFSAQQFPDLHSELNLSSLELGDSALYFCASSVGLAGEGEQFFGPGTRLTVL.

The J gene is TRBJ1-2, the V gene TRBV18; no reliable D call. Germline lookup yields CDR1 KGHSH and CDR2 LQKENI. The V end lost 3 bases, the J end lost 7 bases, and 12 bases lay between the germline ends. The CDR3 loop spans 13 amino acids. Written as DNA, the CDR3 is TGTGCCAGCTCACCGACGATCGGGTCTGGCTACACCTTC. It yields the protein CASSPTIGSGYTF.

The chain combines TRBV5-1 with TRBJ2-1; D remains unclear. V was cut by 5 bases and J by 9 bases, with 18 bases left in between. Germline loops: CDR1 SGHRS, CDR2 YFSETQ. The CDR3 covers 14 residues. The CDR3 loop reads CASRPPNDFGEQFF. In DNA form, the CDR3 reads TGCGCCAGCAGGCCGCCAAATGACTTTGGTGAGCAGTTCTTC.

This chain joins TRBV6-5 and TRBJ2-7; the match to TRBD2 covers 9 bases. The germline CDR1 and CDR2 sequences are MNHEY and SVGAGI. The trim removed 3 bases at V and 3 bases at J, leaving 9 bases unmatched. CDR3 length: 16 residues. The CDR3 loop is CASSYGVAGDSYEQYF. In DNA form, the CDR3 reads TGTGCCAGCAGTTATGGAGTAGCGGGAGATAGCTACGAGCAGTACTTC.

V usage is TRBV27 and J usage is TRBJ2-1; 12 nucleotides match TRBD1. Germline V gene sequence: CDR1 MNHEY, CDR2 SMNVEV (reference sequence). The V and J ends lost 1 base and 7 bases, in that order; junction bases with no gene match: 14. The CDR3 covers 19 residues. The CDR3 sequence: CASSLFGTGGENRRNEQFF. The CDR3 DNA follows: TGTGCCAGCAGTTTATTCGGGACAGGGGGCGAAAACAGAAGGAATGAGCAGTTCTTC.

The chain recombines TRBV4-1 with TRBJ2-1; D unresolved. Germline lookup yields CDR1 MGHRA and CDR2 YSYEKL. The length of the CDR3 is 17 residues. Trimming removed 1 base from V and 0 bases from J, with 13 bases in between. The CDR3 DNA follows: TGCGCCAGCAGCCAAGTATTGGCTCCTAGCTCCTACAATGAGCAGTTCTTC. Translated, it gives CASSQVLAPSSYNEQFF.

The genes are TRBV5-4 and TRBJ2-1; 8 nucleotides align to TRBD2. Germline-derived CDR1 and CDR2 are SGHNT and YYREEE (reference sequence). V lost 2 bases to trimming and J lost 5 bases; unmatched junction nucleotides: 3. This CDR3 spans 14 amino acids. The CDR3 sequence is CASSLREGNNEQFF. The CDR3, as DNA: TGTGCCAGCAGCTTACGGGAGGGGAACAATGAGCAGTTCTTC.

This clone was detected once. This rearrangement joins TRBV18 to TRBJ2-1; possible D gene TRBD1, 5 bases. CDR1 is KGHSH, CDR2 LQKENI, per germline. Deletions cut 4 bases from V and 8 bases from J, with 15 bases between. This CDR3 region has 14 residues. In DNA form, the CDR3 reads TGTGCCAGCTCACACCCGGGCAGGGCCCATGAGCAGTTCTTC. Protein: CASSHPGRAHEQFF.

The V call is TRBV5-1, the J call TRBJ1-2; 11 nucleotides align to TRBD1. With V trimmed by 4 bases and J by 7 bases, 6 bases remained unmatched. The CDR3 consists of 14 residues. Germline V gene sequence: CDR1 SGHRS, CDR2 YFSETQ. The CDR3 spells CASSEGDRGSGYTF. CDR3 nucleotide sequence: TGCGCCAGCAGCGAGGGGGACAGGGGGTCTGGCTACACCTTC.

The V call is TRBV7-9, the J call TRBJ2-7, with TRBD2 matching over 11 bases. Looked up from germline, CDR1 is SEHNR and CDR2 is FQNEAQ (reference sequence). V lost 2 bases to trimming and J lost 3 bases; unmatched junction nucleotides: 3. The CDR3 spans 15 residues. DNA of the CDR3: TGTGCCAGCAGCTTAAAGGGACTAGCGGACTACGAGCAGTACTTC. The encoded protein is CASSLKGLADYEQYF. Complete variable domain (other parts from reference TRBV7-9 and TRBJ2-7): DTGVSQNPRHKITKRGQNVTFRCDPISEHNRLYWYRQTLGQGPEFLTYFQNEAQLEKSRLLSDRFSAERPKGSFSTLEIQRTEQGDSAMYLCASSLKGLADYEQYFGPGTRLTVT.

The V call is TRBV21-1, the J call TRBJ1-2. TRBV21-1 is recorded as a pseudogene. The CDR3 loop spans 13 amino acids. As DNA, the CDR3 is TGTGCCAGCAGCAAAAAGGGCGGGTTATGCTACACCTTC. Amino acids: CASSKKGGLCYTF.

The CDR3 DNA sequence: TGTGCCAGCAGCTTAGAGAGGCCGGAGACCCAGTACTTC. This translates into CASSLERPETQYF. The chain recombines TRBV7-2 with TRBJ2-5; D uncertain. CDR3 size: 13 residues. In germline, CDR1 is SGHTA, CDR2 FQGNSA. Trimming took 1 base from V and 5 from J, leaving 8 bases between them. Full variable domain (outside the CDR3, taken from reference TRBV7-2 and TRBJ2-5): GAGVSQSPSNKVTEKGKDVELRCDPISGHTALYWYRQSLGQGLEFLIYFQGNSAPDKSGLPSDRFSAERTGGSVSTLTIQRTQQEDSAVYLCASSLERPETQYFGPGTRLLVL.

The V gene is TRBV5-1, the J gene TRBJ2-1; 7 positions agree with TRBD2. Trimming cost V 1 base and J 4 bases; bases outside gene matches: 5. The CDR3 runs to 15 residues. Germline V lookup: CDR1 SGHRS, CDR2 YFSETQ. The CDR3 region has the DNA TGCGCCAGCAGCTTGTCCAGCGGGGATTACAATGAGCAGTTCTTC. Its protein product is CASSLSSGDYNEQFF. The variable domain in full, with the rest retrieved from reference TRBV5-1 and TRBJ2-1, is KAGVTQTPRYLIKTRGQQVTLSCSPISGHRSVSWYQQTPGQGLQFLFEYFSETQRNKGNFPGRFSGRQFSNSRSEMNVSTLELGDSALYLCASSLSSGDYNEQFFGPGTRLTVL.

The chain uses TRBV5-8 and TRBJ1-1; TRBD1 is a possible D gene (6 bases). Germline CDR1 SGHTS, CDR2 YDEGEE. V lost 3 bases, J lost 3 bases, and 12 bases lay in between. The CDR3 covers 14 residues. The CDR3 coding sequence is TGTGCCAGCAGCTACCACAGGGCGGACACTGAAGCTTTCTTT. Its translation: CASSYHRADTEAFF.

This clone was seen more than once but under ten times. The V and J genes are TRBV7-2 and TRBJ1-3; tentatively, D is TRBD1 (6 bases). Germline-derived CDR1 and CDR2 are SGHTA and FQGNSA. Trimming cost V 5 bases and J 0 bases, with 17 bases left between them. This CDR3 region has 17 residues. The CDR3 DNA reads TGTGCCAGCAGCCCCCCGGGGGGGGCTTTCTCTGGAAACACCATATATTTT. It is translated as CASSPPGGAFSGNTIYF.

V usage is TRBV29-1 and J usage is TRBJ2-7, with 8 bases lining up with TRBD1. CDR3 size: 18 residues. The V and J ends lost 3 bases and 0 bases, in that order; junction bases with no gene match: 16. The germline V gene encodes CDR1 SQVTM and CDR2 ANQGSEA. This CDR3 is CSVDGLPGQGRSSYEQYF. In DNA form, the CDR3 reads TGCAGCGTTGACGGATTACCCGGACAGGGTAGGTCCTCCTACGAGCAGTACTTC.

The CDR3 loop reads CGVSKYGDYEQYF. CDR3 sequence (DNA): TGTGGCGTCAGCAAATACGGAGACTACGAGCAGTACTTC. The rearrangement uses TRBV27 and TRBJ2-7, with D hard to call. Germline V lookup: CDR1 MNHEY, CDR2 SMNVEV (reference sequence). The CDR3 length is 13 residues.

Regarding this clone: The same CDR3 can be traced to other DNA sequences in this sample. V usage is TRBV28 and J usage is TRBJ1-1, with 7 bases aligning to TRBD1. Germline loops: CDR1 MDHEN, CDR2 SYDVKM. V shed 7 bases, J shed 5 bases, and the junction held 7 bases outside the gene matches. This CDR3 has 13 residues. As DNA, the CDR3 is TGTGCCAGCAACCACTTACAGGGGACTGAAGCTTTCTTT. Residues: CASNHLQGTEAFF.

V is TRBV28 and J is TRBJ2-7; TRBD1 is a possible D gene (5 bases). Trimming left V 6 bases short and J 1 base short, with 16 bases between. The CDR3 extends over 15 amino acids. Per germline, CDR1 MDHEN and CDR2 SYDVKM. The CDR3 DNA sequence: TGTGCCAGCAGACGACAGCCAGAAAATTCCTACGAGCAGTACTTC. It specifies CASRRQPENSYEQYF.

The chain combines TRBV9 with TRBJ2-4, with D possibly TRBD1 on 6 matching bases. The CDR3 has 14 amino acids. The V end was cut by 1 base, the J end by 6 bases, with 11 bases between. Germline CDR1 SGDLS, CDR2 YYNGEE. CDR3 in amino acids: CASSVQGLGNIQYF. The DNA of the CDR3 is TGTGCCAGCAGCGTACAGGGGTTAGGAAACATTCAGTACTTC.